This TCR beta chain was obtained from a study of preoperative IRX-2 immunotherapy in early breast cancer. Treatment meaning: preoperative locoregional IRX-2 cytokine immunotherapy. Preoperative locoregional IRX-2 cytokine immunotherapy was tested in the phase Ib source study. Sequenced by immunoSEQ multiplex PCR; TCRdb stores in-frame clones only, minus some. The profile shows 95,000 to 100,000 clones, 86% of them singletons. The clonotype was recovered from a human donor with breast cancer. The source material was tumor tissue, sampled after IRX-2 immunotherapy.

The CDR3 sequence: CASSPGGASFGEQFF. The CDR3 DNA follows: TGTGCCAGCAGCCCCGGGGGGGCCTCCTTTGGTGAGCAGTTCTTC. This chain connects TRBV7-6 to TRBJ2-1; 8 nucleotides agree with TRBD2. From germline, CDR1 is SGHVS and CDR2 FNYEAQ. CDR3 length equals 15 residues. V shed 5 bases and J 9 bases; nucleotides not matched to a gene: 12.